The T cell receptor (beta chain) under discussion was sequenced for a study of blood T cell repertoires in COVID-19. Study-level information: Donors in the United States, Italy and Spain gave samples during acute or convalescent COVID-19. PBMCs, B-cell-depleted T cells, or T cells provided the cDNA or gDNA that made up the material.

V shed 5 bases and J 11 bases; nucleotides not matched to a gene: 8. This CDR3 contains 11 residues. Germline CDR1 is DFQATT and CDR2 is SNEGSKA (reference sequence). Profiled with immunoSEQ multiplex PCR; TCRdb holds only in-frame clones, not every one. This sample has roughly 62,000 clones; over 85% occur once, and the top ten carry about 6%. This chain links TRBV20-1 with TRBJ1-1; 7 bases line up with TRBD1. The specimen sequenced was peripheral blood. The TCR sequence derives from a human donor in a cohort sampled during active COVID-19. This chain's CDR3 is CSAYQGDGAFF. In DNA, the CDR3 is TGCAGTGCTTATCAGGGGGATGGCGCTTTCTTT.